This is a list of T cell receptor beta chains from one sample in a study of shared clonotypes between healthy human individuals. Some clones are missing from TCRdb's copy, which holds only in-frame ones; the method was immunoSEQ multiplex PCR. The table lists hundreds of thousands of clones, roughly 77% of them singletons. Sequencing input: PBMCs. The receptors were gathered from a woman aged 40 to 55 in good health. Some clones in this sample may be carry-over from other donors' samples. Each CDR3 is given without its conserved first and last residue.

ASSVLPAGGGNEQF TRBV9 14
ASSLEGRSPLH TRBV5-1 11
ASSVWGRADPYEQY TRBV9 14
ASRTPGQGSADTQY TRBV7-9 14
ASSSSGRAGGTDTQY TRBV9 15
ASSESGLRSYEQY TRBV5-1 13
ASSELAGEGVVVEQF TRBV28 15
ASRPRDLIYNEQF TRBV28 13
ASSPTGLWTEQY TRBV5-8 12
ASSLSGTFTFNTYEQY TRBV28 16
ASSQDQTSGRRLEHNEQF TRBV4-1 18
ASSTRTSGSDEQF TRBV11-1 13
ASSPPTGPTYEQY TRBV7-8 13
ASSSRTGSTYNEQF TRBV7-6 14
ASQGEESSYNEQF TRBV5-4 13
ASSLIGNTEAF TRBV6-5 11
ASSLGRRSSYEQY TRBV11-2 13
ASSVLGTDTQY TRBV9 11
ASSQGRVLDTQY TRBV28 12
ASSETGNDYEQY TRBV7-2 12
ASSGDTVGNTIY TRBV2 12
ASSLRFTGGMETQY TRBV4-1 14
ASSRDRGIETQY TRBV2 12
ASSEDRSRNNEQF TRBV6-1 13
ASSSGLAGKNEQF TRBV7-3 13
ASSVDGGRKGNEQF TRBV9 14
ASSPNRGRGDGYT TRBV5-1 13
AWSSSFGAGETQY TRBV30 13
ASRGRSNQPQH TRBV27 11
ASSEREGRTDTQY TRBV2 13
ASSVSTDSSYEQY TRBV6-1 13
ASSLLGYEQY TRBV7-8 10
ASSLGQGLYEQY TRBV11-2 12
ASSVLAGSYNEQF TRBV9 13
ASKFSAGAIGGELF TRBV27 14
ASSSPRGGSTDTQY TRBV28 14
ASSLGDGSGKEQY TRBV5-1 13
ASRSVGTASNQPQH TRBV27 14
ASSKGAPSGSLSYEQY TRBV21-1 16
ASTTAGHRETQY TRBV7-6 12
ASSPPGQGKQPQH TRBV18 13
ASSLGTGASYEQY TRBV7-7 13
ASSFGVENEQF TRBV5-1 11
ASSQERTARDTQY TRBV4-2 13
ASSVGGRDSETQY TRBV9 13
ASSPLRGPSYNEQF TRBV11-2 14
AWNIQKLTEAF TRBV30 11
ASSSGLAGVSEQY TRBV6-6 13
ASSLVRESSYNEQF TRBV5-1 14
ASTPFPRVPYEQY TRBV11-2 13
SFTATYEQY TRBV29-1 9
ASSPGQGERNTIY TRBV13 13
ASSRLAGVPGELF TRBV28 13
ASSEARGFGEQY TRBV6-1 12